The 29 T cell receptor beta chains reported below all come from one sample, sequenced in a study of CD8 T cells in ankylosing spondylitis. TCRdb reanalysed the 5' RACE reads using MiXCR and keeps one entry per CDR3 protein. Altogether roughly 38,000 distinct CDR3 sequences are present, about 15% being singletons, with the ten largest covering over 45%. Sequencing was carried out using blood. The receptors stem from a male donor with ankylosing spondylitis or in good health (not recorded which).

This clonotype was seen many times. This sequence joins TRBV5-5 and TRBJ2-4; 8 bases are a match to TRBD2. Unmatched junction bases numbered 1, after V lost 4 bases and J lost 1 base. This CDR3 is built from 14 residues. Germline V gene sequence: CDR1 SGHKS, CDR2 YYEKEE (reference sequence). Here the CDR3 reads CASSRGGAKNIQYF. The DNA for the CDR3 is TGTGCCAGCAGCCGGGGGGGGGCCAAAAACATTCAGTACTTC.

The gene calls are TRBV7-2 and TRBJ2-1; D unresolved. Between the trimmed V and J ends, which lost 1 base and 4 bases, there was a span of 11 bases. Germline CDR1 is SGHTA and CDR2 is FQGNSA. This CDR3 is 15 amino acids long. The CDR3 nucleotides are TGTGCCAGCAGCTTAGAGTCAGGCCTTTACAATGAGCAGTTCTTC. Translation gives CASSLESGLYNEQFF.

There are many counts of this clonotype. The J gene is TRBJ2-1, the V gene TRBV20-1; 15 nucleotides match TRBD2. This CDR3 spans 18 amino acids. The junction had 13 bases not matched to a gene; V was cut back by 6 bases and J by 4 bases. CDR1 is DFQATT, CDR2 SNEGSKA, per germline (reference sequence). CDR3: CSAHRTSGGADLYNEQFF. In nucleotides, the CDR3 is TGCAGTGCCCACCGGACTAGCGGGGGGGCGGATCTATACAATGAGCAGTTCTTC.

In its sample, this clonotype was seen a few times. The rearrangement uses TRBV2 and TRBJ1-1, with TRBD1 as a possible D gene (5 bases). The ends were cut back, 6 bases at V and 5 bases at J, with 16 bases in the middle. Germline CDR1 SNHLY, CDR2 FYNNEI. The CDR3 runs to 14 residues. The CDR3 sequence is CASRGGTTDTEAFF. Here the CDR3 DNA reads TGTGCCAGCAGGGGGGGGACCACAGATACTGAAGCTTTCTTT.

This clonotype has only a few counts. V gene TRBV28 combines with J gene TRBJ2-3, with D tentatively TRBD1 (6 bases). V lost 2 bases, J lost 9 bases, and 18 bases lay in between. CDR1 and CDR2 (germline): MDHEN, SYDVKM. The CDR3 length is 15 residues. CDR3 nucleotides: TGTGCCAGCAGTTTACCCCAGGGGCGCCGTGACACGCAGTATTTT. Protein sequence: CASSLPQGRRDTQYF.

The CDR3 sequence: CASSLDSLKGGQYV. The DNA of the CDR3 is TGTGCCAGCAGCTTAGACAGCCTAAAAGGAGGGCAGTACGTC. The chain couples TRBV7-2 to TRBJ2-7, with D possibly being TRBD2 (5 bases). V was cut by 1 base and J by 9 bases, with 16 bases left in between. This CDR3 contains 14 residues. In germline, CDR1 is SGHTA, CDR2 FQGNSA.

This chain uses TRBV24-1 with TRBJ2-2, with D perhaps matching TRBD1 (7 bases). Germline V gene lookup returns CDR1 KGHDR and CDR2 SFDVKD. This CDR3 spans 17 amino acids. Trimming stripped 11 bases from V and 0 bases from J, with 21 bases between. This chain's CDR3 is CAISPQQGTANTGELFF. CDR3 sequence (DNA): TGTGCCATCTCGCCTCAACAGGGGACTGCGAACACCGGGGAGCTGTTTTTT.

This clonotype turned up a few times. The CDR3 coding sequence is TGTGCCAGCAGCCAAGGCTTCGGGAAGAACACTGAAGCTTTCTTT. Encoded protein: CASSQGFGKNTEAFF. The chain employs TRBV14 and TRBJ1-1; D not certain. This CDR3 region has 15 residues. V lost 1 base and J lost 1, with 10 bases in between. Germline CDR1 and CDR2: SGHDN and FVKESK.

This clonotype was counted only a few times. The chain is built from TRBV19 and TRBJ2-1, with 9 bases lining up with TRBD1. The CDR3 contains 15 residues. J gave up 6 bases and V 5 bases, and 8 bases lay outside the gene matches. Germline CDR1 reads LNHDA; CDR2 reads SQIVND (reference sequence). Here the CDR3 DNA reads TGTGCCAGTAGTGTCACAGGGGGCAAGCTCAATGAGCAGTTCTTC. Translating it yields CASSVTGGKLNEQFF. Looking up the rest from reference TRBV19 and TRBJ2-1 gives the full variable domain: DGGITQSPKYLFRKEGQNVTLSCEQNLNHDAMYWYRQDPGQGLRLIYYSQIVNDFQKGDIAEGYSVSREKKESFPLTVTSAQKNPTAFYLCASSVTGGKLNEQFFGPGTRLTVL.

In nucleotides, the CDR3 is TGCGCCAGCAGCTTTATAGGACTAGCGGGGGGCACAGATACGCAGTATTTT. The encoded protein is CASSFIGLAGGTDTQYF. The chain employs TRBV5-1 and TRBJ2-3, with 13 bases aligning to TRBD2. Germline CDR1 SGHRS, CDR2 YFSETQ. With V trimmed by 2 bases and J by 1 base, 4 bases remained unmatched. The CDR3 sequence is 17 residues long.

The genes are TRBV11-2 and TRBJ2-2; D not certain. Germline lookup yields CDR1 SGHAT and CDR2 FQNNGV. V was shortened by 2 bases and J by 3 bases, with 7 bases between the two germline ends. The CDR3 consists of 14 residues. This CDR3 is CASSLHGYTGELFF. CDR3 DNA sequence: TGTGCCAGCAGCTTACACGGCTACACCGGGGAGCTGTTTTTT.

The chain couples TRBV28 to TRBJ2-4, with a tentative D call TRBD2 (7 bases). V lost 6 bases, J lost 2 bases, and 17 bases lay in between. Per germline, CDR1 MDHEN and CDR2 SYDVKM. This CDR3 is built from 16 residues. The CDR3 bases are TGTGCCAGCAGGCAAAGGGGGGGTCCTCCCAAAAACATTCAGTACTTC. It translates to CASRQRGGPPKNIQYF.

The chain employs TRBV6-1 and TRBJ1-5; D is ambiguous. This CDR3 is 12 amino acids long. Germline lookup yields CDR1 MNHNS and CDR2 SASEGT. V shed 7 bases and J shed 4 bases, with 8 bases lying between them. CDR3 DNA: TGTGCCAGCACCTCAGGTAATCAGCCCCAGCATTTT. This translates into CASTSGNQPQHF.

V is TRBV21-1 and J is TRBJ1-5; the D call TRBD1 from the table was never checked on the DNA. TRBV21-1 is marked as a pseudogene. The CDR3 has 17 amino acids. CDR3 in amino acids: CASSAYRVRRGNQPQHF. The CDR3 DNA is TGTGCCAGCAGCGCATACAGGGTGAGGCGGGGCAATCAGCCCCAGCATTTT.

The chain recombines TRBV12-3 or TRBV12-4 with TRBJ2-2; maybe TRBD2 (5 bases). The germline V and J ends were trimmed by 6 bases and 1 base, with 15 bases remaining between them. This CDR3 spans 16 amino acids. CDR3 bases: TGTGCCAGCAGCCATCAATCGGGGAGGAACACCGGGGAGCTGTTTTTT. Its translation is CASSHQSGRNTGELFF.

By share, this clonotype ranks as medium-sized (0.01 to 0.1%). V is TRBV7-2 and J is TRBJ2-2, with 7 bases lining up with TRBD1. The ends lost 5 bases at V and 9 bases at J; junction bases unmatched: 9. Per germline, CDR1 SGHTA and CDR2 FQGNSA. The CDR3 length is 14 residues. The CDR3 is CASSADRVVRELFF. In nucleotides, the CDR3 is TGTGCCAGCAGCGCCGACAGGGTTGTCCGGGAGCTGTTTTTT.

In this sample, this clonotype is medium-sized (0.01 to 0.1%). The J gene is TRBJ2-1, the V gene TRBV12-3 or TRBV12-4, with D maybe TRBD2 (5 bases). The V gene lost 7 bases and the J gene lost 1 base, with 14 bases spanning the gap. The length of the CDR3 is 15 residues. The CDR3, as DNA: TGTGCCAGCACCCCCCGGGGTCTTTCCTACAATGAGCAGTTCTTC. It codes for CASTPRGLSYNEQFF.

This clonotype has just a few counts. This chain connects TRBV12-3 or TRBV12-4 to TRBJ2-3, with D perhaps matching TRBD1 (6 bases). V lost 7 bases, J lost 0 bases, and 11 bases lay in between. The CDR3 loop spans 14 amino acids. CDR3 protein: CASTNQGSTDTQYF. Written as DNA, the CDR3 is TGTGCCAGCACCAACCAGGGGAGCACAGATACGCAGTATTTT.

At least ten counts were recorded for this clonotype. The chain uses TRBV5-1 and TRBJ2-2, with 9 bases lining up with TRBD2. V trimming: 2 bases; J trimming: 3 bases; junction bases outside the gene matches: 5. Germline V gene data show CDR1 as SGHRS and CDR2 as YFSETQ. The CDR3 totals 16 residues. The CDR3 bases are TGCGCCAGCAGCTTATCTAGCGGGACTTACACCGGGGAGCTGTTTTTT. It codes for CASSLSSGTYTGELFF.

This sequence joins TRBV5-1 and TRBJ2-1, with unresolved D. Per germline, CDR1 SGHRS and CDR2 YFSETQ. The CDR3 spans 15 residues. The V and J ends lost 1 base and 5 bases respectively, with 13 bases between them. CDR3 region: CASSLNHPLNNEQFF. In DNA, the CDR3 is TGCGCCAGCAGCTTGAACCATCCCCTAAACAATGAGCAGTTCTTC.

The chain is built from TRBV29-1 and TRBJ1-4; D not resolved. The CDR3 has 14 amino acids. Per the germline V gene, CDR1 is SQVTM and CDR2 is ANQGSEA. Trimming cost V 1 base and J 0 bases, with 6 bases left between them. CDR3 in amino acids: CSVEGRATNEKLFF. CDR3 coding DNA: TGCAGCGTTGAAGGCCGGGCAACTAATGAAAAACTGTTTTTT.

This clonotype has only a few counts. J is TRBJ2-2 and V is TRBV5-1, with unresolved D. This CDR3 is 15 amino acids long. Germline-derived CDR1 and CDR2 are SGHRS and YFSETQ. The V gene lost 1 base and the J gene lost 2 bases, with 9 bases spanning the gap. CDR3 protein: CASSLRSDNTGELFF. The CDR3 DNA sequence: TGCGCCAGCAGCTTGCGTTCGGATAACACCGGGGAGCTGTTTTTT.

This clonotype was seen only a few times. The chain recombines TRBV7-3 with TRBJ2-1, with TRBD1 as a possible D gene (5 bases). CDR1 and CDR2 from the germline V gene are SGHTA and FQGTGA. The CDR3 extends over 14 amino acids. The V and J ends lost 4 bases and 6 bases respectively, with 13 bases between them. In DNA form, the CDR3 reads TGTGCCAGCAGCTCGCAGGGTTATGGCAATGAGCAGTTCTTC. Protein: CASSSQGYGNEQFF.

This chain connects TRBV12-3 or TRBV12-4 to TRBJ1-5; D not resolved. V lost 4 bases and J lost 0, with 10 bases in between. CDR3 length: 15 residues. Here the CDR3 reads CASSSPGYSNQPQHF. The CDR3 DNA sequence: TGTGCCAGCAGTTCCCCGGGGTATAGCAATCAGCCCCAGCATTTT.

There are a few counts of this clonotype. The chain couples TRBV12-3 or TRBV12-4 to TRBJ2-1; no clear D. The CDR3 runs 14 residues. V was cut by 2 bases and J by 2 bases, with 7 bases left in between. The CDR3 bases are TGTGCCAGCAGTTTAATGGTTCCCTACAATGAGCAGTTCTTC. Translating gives CASSLMVPYNEQFF.

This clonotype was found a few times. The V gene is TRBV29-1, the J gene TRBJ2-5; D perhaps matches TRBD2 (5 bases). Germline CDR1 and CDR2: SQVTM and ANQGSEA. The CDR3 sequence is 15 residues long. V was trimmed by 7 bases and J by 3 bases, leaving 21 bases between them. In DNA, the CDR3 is TGCAGCGCGCCCCCGGGGTATGGACTTGAAGAGACCCAGTACTTC. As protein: CSAPPGYGLEETQYF.

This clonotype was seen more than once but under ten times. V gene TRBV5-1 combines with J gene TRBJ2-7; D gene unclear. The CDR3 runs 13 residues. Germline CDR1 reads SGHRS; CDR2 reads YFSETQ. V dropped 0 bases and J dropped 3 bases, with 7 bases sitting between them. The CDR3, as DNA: TGCGCCAGCAGCTTGGACAGCCGCTACGAGCAGTACGTC. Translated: CASSLDSRYEQYV.

For the CDR3, the DNA is TGTGCCAGCAGCTCGACAGGGAGCTCCTACAATGAGCAGTTCTTC. It translates to CASSSTGSSYNEQFF. The rearrangement links TRBV28 to TRBJ2-1; 7 bases map to TRBD1. The junction had 5 bases not matched to a gene; V was cut back by 6 bases and J by 0 bases. Germline CDR1 and CDR2: MDHEN and SYDVKM. This CDR3 contains 15 residues.

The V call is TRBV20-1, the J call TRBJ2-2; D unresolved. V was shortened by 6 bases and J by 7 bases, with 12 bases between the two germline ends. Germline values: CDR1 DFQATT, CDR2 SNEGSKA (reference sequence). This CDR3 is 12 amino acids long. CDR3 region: CSAQRPGGELFF. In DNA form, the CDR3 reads TGCAGTGCCCAGCGCCCCGGCGGGGAGCTGTTTTTT.